This T cell receptor beta chain comes out of a study of graft-versus-host responses after intestinal transplantation (dated by TCRdb to the early 2020s). Study-level background: Recipients received multivisceral, liver-intestinal, or isolated intestinal transplants. Anti-thymocyte globulin induction was given to all recipients, followed by maintenance tacrolimus and steroids for approximately three years. Bulk TCR-beta CDR3 sequencing was used to track graft-versus-host and host-versus-graft alloreactive T cell clones in the graft, circulation and bone marrow after intestinal transplantation. To identify alloreactive clones, pre-transplant mixed lymphocyte reaction products were sequenced and compared with unstimulated pre-transplant donor and recipient T cells. The cohort enrolled 20 to 30 intestinal transplant recipients, one of whom was a retransplant, and a few patients without pretransplant specimens were excluded. Donor T cell macrochimerism was defined as a peak of at least 4% donor T cells among recipient peripheral blood mononuclear cells. Rather than going through the commercial service, samples from three later patients were sequenced in-house on an Illumina MiSeq and processed with MiXCR.

Bone marrow was aspirated after transplant from the posterior iliac crest or another site chosen by the physician. Libraries came from the immunoSEQ multiplex PCR assay. For most patients, genomic DNA was subjected to high-throughput TCR-beta CDR3 sequencing by Adaptive Biotechnologies. In the paper's pipeline: TCR sequencing data for 15 to 20 patients were retrieved from Adaptive's ImmunoSEQ software; three other patients were processed with MiXCR and VDJtools. CDR3 nucleotide sequences shared between donor and recipient were removed because the origin of such sequences could not be assigned. Alloreactive clones required at least 2-fold expansion over unstimulated cells and minimum CFSE-low frequency of 0.002% (template counts) or 0.001% (read counts). Mappable clones were those detected in sequenced pre-transplant spleen, lymph node, or MLR CFSE-low populations of the donor or recipient. Cumulative frequency of alloreactive clones was calculated as a percentage of all sequences weighted by copy number. TCRdb provides this immuneACCESS table in a form limited to in-frame rearrangements. Some clones are lacking; in checked studies, under half of them reflect an unresolved V gene, and why the rest are absent is not known. V and J calls and clone size are those listed in that table; D and trimming were worked out from the DNA. Here the sample has 65,000 to 85,000 clones; about nine tenths occur a single time. Together, the top ten hold around 7.1% of the sample.

For CDR1 and CDR2, the germline V gene lists SGHRS and YFSETQ. The CDR3 runs 14 residues from the cysteine to the phenylalanine. Left in the record is the CDR3 DNA by itself, 42 bases read in frame from the first base. V trim: 6 bases; J trim: 6 bases; unmatched bases: 9. About this clone: This receptor's antigen is unknown. No base-level quality is on record; no much larger clone is a single base apart.

General conclusions and limits of the study: High GvH to HvG T cell clonal ratios were observed in the allografts of patients with donor T cell macrochimerism. GvH clones were detected in recipient bone marrow, and some appeared earlier in ileal mucosa or blood, consistent with an intestinal mucosal origin. Peak levels of circulating GvH clones were associated with declines in HvG clones early after transplant. Conclusions were limited by the relatively low number and heterogeneity of intestinal transplant patients.

The rearrangement joined TRBV5-1 to TRBJ2-1; 7 bases in the junction line up with TRBD2. The TCR comes from a human patient who received an intestinal transplant, so some T cells may come from the graft donor. Sequences were derived from bone marrow, sampled approximately 700 days after intestinal transplantation. The DNA sequence follows: TGCGCCAGCAACCAGCGGGGAGAGGTCAATGAGCAGTTCTTC. Its coded protein is CASNQRGEVNEQFF.